The following is a T cell receptor beta chain sequence with its context. No base qualities exist here, and no much larger clone lies one base off it. These data come from a study of graft-versus-host responses after intestinal transplantation (dated by TCRdb to the early 2020s). About the study as a whole: Multivisceral, liver-intestinal, or isolated intestinal transplants were received by the recipients. Every recipient was given anti-thymocyte globulin induction, then maintenance tacrolimus and steroids for 3 to 4 years. Bulk TCR-beta CDR3 sequencing was used to track graft-versus-host and host-versus-graft alloreactive T cell clones in the graft, circulation and bone marrow after intestinal transplantation. To identify alloreactive clones, pre-transplant mixed lymphocyte reaction products were sequenced and then compared with unstimulated pre-transplant donor and recipient T cells. The cohort enrolled around 23 intestinal transplant recipients including one retransplant, and a few patients lacking pretransplant specimens were excluded. Donor T cell macrochimerism was defined as a peak of at least 4% donor T cells among recipient peripheral blood mononuclear cells. Rather than going through the commercial service, samples from a few later patients were sequenced in-house on an Illumina MiSeq and processed with MiXCR.

General study outcomes and caveats: The relatively low number and heterogeneity of intestinal transplant patients limited the conclusions. GvH clones were detected in recipient bone marrow, and some appeared earlier in ileal mucosa or blood, consistent with an intestinal mucosal origin. Early after transplant, peak levels of circulating GvH clones were found to be associated with declines in HvG clones. High GvH to HvG T cell clonal ratios were observed in the allografts of patients with donor T cell macrochimerism.

The CDR1 and CDR2 encoded by the germline V gene are KGHSH and LQKENI. The CDR3 runs 17 amino acids, cysteine and phenylalanine included. Only the CDR3 portion is preserved as DNA: 51 bases, with reading frame beginning at the first base. The junction carries 15 bases between V and J, which are trimmed by 6 bases and 0 bases respectively. Library creation used the immunoSEQ multiplex PCR assay. In most patients, genomic DNA was isolated using the Qiagen DNeasy Blood and Tissue Kit and sent frozen to Adaptive Biotechnologies for TCR sequencing. For most patients, genomic DNA was subjected to high-throughput TCR-beta CDR3 sequencing by Adaptive Biotechnologies. The study's own analysis went as follows. Adaptive's ImmunoSEQ software supplied the TCR sequencing data for under 20 patients, while MiXCR and VDJtools were used to process three other patients. To correct CD4 versus CD8 sorting errors, sequences present in both subsets at a frequency ratio below 5:1 were removed. CDR3 nucleotide sequences shared between donor and recipient were removed because their origin could not be assigned. At least 2-fold expansion over unstimulated cells and a minimum CFSE-low frequency of 0.002% (template counts) or 0.001% (read counts) were required for clones to be classified as alloreactive. Clones detected in sequenced pre-transplant spleen, lymph node, or MLR CFSE-low populations of the donor or recipient were defined as mappable. The cumulative frequency of alloreactive clones was calculated as a percentage of all sequences, weighted by copy number. Sourced from immuneACCESS, this table was stored by TCRdb with only in-frame sequences that have V and J called. A share of the clones is absent; for the studies checked, an unresolved V gene accounts for under half, and the remainder has no known explanation. The V and J calls and clone size were taken over from that table, and D and trimming were inferred from the DNA. A total of roughly 20,000 clones appear in this sample, about 45% of them only once. The ten largest account for more than 1.2% of the sample.

Read against the paper, the sample's time point label means: cells obtained before transplantation from donor or recipient. In the mixed lymphocyte reactions, around 200,000 CFSE-labeled pre-transplant responders were plated with around 200,000 irradiated violet-dye-labeled stimulators and cultured for 6 days. After the mixed lymphocyte reaction, proliferating CD3+CD4+CFSE-low and CD3+CD8+CFSE-low responder cells were FACS-sorted on a BD Influx sorter. This clonotype was sampled from a human patient who was an organ donor for intestinal transplantation. Rearrangement joined TRBV18 to TRBJ2-6, with no confident D gene call. This specimen consisted of alloreactive CD8+ T cells from a mixed lymphocyte reaction culture, obtained before transplantation. The label giving this sample's cell subset or site can be read as: CFSE-low proliferating T cells sorted from roughly six-day pre-transplant mixed lymphocyte reaction (GvH or HvG direction). Here the CDR3 is given as CASSRQIIRSGANVLTF. The base sequence is TGTGCCAGCTCCCGCCAAATTATCCGCTCTGGGGCCAACGTCCTGACTTTC.